The T cell receptor beta chain described here comes from a study of blood T cell repertoires in COVID-19. As for the study in general: The samples span acute and convalescent COVID-19 from the United States, Italy and Spain. Sample material is recorded as cDNA or gDNA derived from T cells, B-cell-depleted T cells, or PBMCs.

Per the authors' pipeline: Researchers report that nucleated cell counts were estimated from reference gene primer amplification. Sequencing used immunoSEQ multiplex PCR; TCRdb keeps in-frame clones, though not all of them. V, J and clone size are those of that table, while D and trimming were read from the DNA. This table holds around 360,000 clones, approximately 87% found once. Followed over time, Seattle patients had been enrolled while infection was active. Source material: peripheral blood. The receptor was isolated from a woman aged 25 to 39 with COVID-19, enrolled during active disease.

CDR3 in amino acids: CATSGGGSTDTQYF. CDR3 DNA: TGTGCCACCAGTGGAGGCGGGAGCACAGATACGCAGTATTTT. V gene TRBV24-1 combines with J gene TRBJ2-3; weak D call: TRBD2 (5 bases). Per germline, CDR1 KGHDR and CDR2 SFDVKD. This CDR3 has 14 residues. Trimming left V 5 bases short and J 0 bases short, with 8 bases between.